A selection of T cell receptor beta chains follows, all from one sample in a study of Tregs in tolerant kidney transplant recipients. The protocol was immunoSEQ multiplex PCR, while the TCRdb copy is restricted to in-frame clones and leaves out a portion. The table records 69,000 or so clones, approximately 88% of them present only once. Specimen: CD4+ T cells from blood, collected before the transplant. All receptors derive from a human donor who received a combined kidney and bone marrow transplant. Each CDR3 is given with its conserved first and last residue. The D gene is left open where the match is weak. Part of the rows lack a size; the others show once, few, many or a class for expanded clones.

>TRBJ2-5|-|13|TRBV2|-
TGTGCCAGCAGTGAGGGGGGTCGGAAGACCCAGTACTTC
CASSEGGRKTQYF
>TRBJ2-1|-|14|TRBV5-4|-
TGTGCCAGCGGTTATTATAGCTCCTACAATGAGCAGTTCTTC
CASGYYSSYNEQFF
>TRBJ1-2|-|13|TRBV6-5|medium-sized
TGTGCCAGCAGTTCCGGGACAAACTATGGCTACACCTTC
CASSSGTNYGYTF
>TRBJ1-2|TRBD1|15|TRBV28|-
TGTGCCAGCAGTACTCCAGGGGGCGCCGGCTATGGCTACACCTTC
CASSTPGGAGYGYTF
>TRBJ2-1|TRBD2|19|TRBV28|-
TGTGCCAGCAGTTTTCCGGGACTAGCGGGACCCGTCTCCTACAATGAGCAGTTCTTC
CASSFPGLAGPVSYNEQFF
>TRBJ2-6|TRBD2|16|TRBV7-6|-
TGTGCCAGCAGCTTGTCAGCGGGGTTTGGGGCCAACGTCCTGACTTTC
CASSLSAGFGANVLTF
>TRBJ2-7|TRBD1|13|TRBV10-3|-
TGTGCCACCCGGGGACAGGTCCCCTACGAGCAGTACTTC
CATRGQVPYEQYF
>TRBJ2-7|TRBD1|15|TRBV2|-
TGTGCCAGCAGTGAAGAAGGGGGCCCCGGCTACGAGCAGTACTTC
CASSEEGGPGYEQYF
>TRBJ1-1|TRBD1|16|TRBV5-1|-
TGCGCCAGCAGTTCCGGACAGGAACTCATGAACACTGAAGCTTTCTTT
CASSSGQELMNTEAFF
>TRBJ2-5|-|14|TRBV4-3|-
TGCGCCAGCAGCTATAGGACATCTGGAGAGACCCAGTACTTC
CASSYRTSGETQYF
>TRBJ2-1|-|15|TRBV5-4|few
TGTGCCAGCAGCACCAGTGGGGGCTTTTTCCATGAGCAGTTCTTC
CASSTSGGFFHEQFF
>TRBJ2-1|-|15|TRBV28|-
TGTGCCAGCAGTTCCGGGAGTCCCACCTACAATGAGCAGTTCTTC
CASSSGSPTYNEQFF
>TRBJ1-3|-|15|TRBV4-2|-
TGTGCCAGCAGCCAAGTCTCAGGGGCTGGAAACACCATATATTTT
CASSQVSGAGNTIYF
>TRBJ1-5|TRBD1|15|TRBV2|-
TGTGCCAGCACTCTACAGGGGGCTAGCAATCAGCCCCAGCATTTT
CASTLQGASNQPQHF
>TRBJ2-3|TRBD2|18|TRBV4-2|-
TGTGCCAGCAGCCAAGAGGGGAGACTAGCGGCCGCGGGGGATACGCAGTATTTT
CASSQEGRLAAAGDTQYF
>TRBJ2-3|TRBD2|16|TRBV6-1|-
TGTGCCAGCAGTGAGGGACTAGCGGGAGGTGCAGATACGCAGTATTTT
CASSEGLAGGADTQYF
>TRBJ1-5|TRBD1|17|TRBV28|-
TGTGCCAGCAGCAAAGGGACAGGGTCATATAGCAATCAGCCCCAGCATTTT
CASSKGTGSYSNQPQHF
>TRBJ2-3|-|15|TRBV27|-
TGTGCCAGCAGTTTTCAGCCCAGCGGCACAGATACGCAGTATTTT
CASSFQPSGTDTQYF
>TRBJ1-1|-|12|TRBV28|once
TGTGCCAGCAGTTCAGGGTGGACTGAAGCTTTCTTT
CASSSGWTEAFF
>TRBJ2-7|TRBD1|14|TRBV11-2|-
TGTGCCAGCACCGCCGGGACAGGGGTCTACGAGCAGTACTTC
CASTAGTGVYEQYF